One sample yielded the 2 T cell receptor beta chains listed below, sequenced in a study of T cell responses to AZD1222 COVID-19 vaccine. Clones were sequenced by immunoSEQ multiplex PCR, and TCRdb holds only the in-frame ones, with some missing. The top ten clones hold approximately 4.4% of a sample with 100,000 to 150,000 clones, roughly 85% of them seen once. The sample consisted of peripheral blood, taken 28 days after the second AZD1222 dose. These receptors were collected from an adult who received the AZD1222 COVID-19 vaccine.

The chain carries TRBV18 and TRBJ2-7; D perhaps matches TRBD1 (6 bases). Germline lookup yields CDR1 KGHSH and CDR2 LQKENI. This CDR3 is 13 amino acids long. The V end lost 3 bases, the J end lost 1 base, and 7 bases lay between the germline ends. CDR3 region: CASSPGQSYEQYF. The DNA of the CDR3 is TGTGCCAGCTCACCCGGACAGTCCTACGAGCAGTACTTC.

The V and J genes are TRBV27 and TRBJ2-5; 10 bases are shared with TRBD1. CDR1 and CDR2 from the germline V gene are MNHEY and SMNVEV (reference sequence). The length of the CDR3 is 16 residues. V lost 6 bases to trimming and J lost 5 bases; unmatched junction nucleotides: 12. The CDR3 DNA reads as TGTGCCAGCAGCCGACGGACAGGGGGATGGAGTGAGACCCAGTACTTC. It codes for CASSRRTGGWSETQYF.